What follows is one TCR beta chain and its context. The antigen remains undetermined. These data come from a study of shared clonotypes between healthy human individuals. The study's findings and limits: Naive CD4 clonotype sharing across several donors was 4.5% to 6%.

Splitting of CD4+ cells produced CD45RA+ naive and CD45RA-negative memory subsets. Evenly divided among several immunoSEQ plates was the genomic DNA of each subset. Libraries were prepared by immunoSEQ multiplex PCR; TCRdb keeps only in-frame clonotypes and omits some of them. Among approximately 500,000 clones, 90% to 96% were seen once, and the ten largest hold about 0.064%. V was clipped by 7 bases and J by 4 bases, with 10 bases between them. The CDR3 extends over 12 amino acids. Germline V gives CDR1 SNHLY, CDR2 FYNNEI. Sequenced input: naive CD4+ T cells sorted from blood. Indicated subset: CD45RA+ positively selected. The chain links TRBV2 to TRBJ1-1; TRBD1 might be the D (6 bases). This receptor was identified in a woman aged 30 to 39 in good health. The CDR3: CASTGDGTEAFF. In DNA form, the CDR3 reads TGTGCCAGCACAGGGGACGGCACTGAAGCTTTCTTT.